One sample yielded the 5 T cell receptor beta chains listed below, sequenced in a study of T-cell memory formation after mild COVID-19. TCRdb itself ran the 5' RACE reads through MiXCR, one entry per CDR3 protein. Of approximately 480,000 distinct CDR3 sequences in the sample, about 20% were seen once. The material sequenced was PBMCs or a T cell subset sorted from them (not recorded which). The receptor source for this set is an adult woman who had mild COVID-19 (a few samples of this study predate the infection). Cell type and time point are not known.

The chain couples TRBV5-1 to TRBJ2-2; weak D call: TRBD1 (6 bases). Germline loops: CDR1 SGHRS, CDR2 YFSETQ. Trimming took off 3 bases at V and 1 base at J, with 13 bases between the two ends. There are 16 residues in the CDR3. CDR3 loop: CASSSIPGQNTGELFF. CDR3 coding DNA: TGCGCCAGCAGCTCGATACCGGGACAGAACACCGGGGAGCTGTTTTTT. Based on the CDR3 plus reference TRBV5-1 and TRBJ2-2, the full variable domain is KAGVTQTPRYLIKTRGQQVTLSCSPISGHRSVSWYQQTPGQGLQFLFEYFSETQRNKGNFPGRFSGRQFSNSRSEMNVSTLELGDSALYLCASSSIPGQNTGELFFGEGSRLTVL.

This clonotype was counted a few times. V is TRBV5-6 and J is TRBJ1-1, with a possible D match to TRBD1 (6 bases). There are 13 residues in the CDR3. Between the trimmed V and J ends, which lost 4 bases and 5 bases, there was a span of 12 bases. Germline-derived CDR1 and CDR2 are SGHDT and YYEEEE. The CDR3 spells CASSPFQGTEAFF. CDR3 sequence (DNA): TGTGCCAGCAGCCCATTCCAGGGGACTGAAGCTTTCTTT. Combining the CDR3 with reference TRBV5-6 and TRBJ1-1 gives the whole variable domain DAGVTQSPTHLIKTRGQQVTLRCSPKSGHDTVSWYQQALGQGPQFIFQYYEEEERQRGNFPDRFSGHQFPNYSSELNVNALLLGDSALYLCASSPFQGTEAFFGQGTRLTVV.

In its sample, this clonotype was seen many times. The chain uses TRBV27 and TRBJ2-1; TRBD2 matches at 7 bases. The CDR3 extends over 15 amino acids. Germline V gene lookup returns CDR1 MNHEY and CDR2 SMNVEV (reference sequence). Unmatched junction bases numbered 10, after V lost 5 bases and J lost 6 bases. CDR3 sequence reads: CASSPQGLVSNEQFF. The CDR3 DNA sequence: TGTGCCAGCAGTCCCCAAGGACTAGTTAGCAATGAGCAGTTCTTC.

This clonotype was counted between two and nine times. CDR3 in amino acids: CASSHGTLRETQYF. The CDR3 nucleotides are TGTGCCAGCAGTCACGGGACCTTAAGGGAGACCCAGTACTTC. The V and J genes are TRBV12-3 or TRBV12-4 and TRBJ2-5; D may correspond to TRBD1 or TRBD2 (5 bases each). The CDR3 sequence is 14 residues long. V was clipped by 5 bases and J by 5 bases, with 15 bases between them.

This clonotype showed up many times. The gene calls are TRBV20-1 and TRBJ2-1; D gene unclear. The CDR3 consists of 15 residues. CDR1 and CDR2 from the germline V gene are DFQATT and SNEGSKA (reference sequence). The V end lost 2 bases, the J end lost 12 bases, and 23 bases lay between the germline ends. The CDR3 sequence is CSARIALELSRGQFF. CDR3 sequence (DNA): TGCAGTGCTAGAATTGCCCTAGAATTGTCCAGAGGGCAGTTCTTC.